These T cell receptor beta chains were read from a single sample in a study of T cell repertoires in cytomegalovirus infection. Via MiXCR, TCRdb re-called the reads, giving one row per CDR3 protein. This table holds hundreds of thousands of distinct CDR3 sequences, 15% to 20% found once. Sequencing input: PBMCs. The receptors originated from a human donor in good health (CMV status not recorded). Some clones in this sample may be carry-over from other donors' samples. The CDR3 runs from the conserved cysteine through the conserved F or W. A D gene is named only where the DNA matches it firmly. Clone size is given for some rows only: seen once, a few or many times, or a class if the clone is expanded.

d_call j_call cdr3_length v_call clone_size cdr3_nt cdr3_aa
- TRBJ2-5 14 TRBV15 - TGTGCCACCAGCAGCGCACCAAATGAAGAGACCCAGTACTTC CATSSAPNEETQYF
TRBD2 TRBJ2-5 15 TRBV6-1 many TGTGCCAGCAGCCCACTAGCGGGGGGAGCGGGGACCCAGTACTTC CASSPLAGGAGTQYF
- TRBJ2-7 10 TRBV20-1 many TGCAGTGCTGGGAACTACGAGCAGTACTTC CSAGNYEQYF
- TRBJ2-1 11 TRBV10-3 many TGTGCCATCAGTGGCTACAATGAGCAGTTCTTC CAISGYNEQFF
- TRBJ1-1 15 TRBV9 - TGTGCCAGCAGCGGAGGGGATCAGGGTGACACTGAAGCTTTCTTT CASSGGDQGDTEAFF
- TRBJ2-2 14 TRBV18 few TGTGCCAGCTCACCAACAGATAACACCGGGGAGCTGTTTTTT CASSPTDNTGELFF
- TRBJ2-7 14 TRBV20-1 few TGCAGTGCTAGGGGGGTATTGGGCTCCTACGAGCAGTACTTC CSARGVLGSYEQYF
- TRBJ2-7 13 TRBV20-1 - TGCAGTGCTCGGCCAGGGCCAGCCTACGAGCAGTACTTC CSARPGPAYEQYF
TRBD2 TRBJ2-3 19 TRBV3-1 - TGTGCCAGCAGCCAAGATGTGACTAGCGGGGGGGCTTGGTCAGATACGCAGTATTTT CASSQDVTSGGAWSDTQYF
- TRBJ1-4 16 TRBV15 few TGTGCCACCAGCAGAGATTTCAGGGGATCTAATGAAAAACTGTTTTTT CATSRDFRGSNEKLFF
TRBD2 TRBJ2-1 17 TRBV7-2 many TGTGCCAGCAGCTTAGCGAGGACTAGCGGGGGGGACAATGAGCAGTTCTTC CASSLARTSGGDNEQFF
- TRBJ2-5 14 TRBV7-9 many TGTGCCAGCAGCGGGACAAGCAAGAGGGAGGCCCAGTACTTC CASSGTSKREAQYF
- TRBJ1-6 18 TRBV20-1 few TGCAGTGCTAGAGATTTCGCAGGACTGAGCTCCTATAATTCACCCCTCCACTTT CSARDFAGLSSYNSPLHF
- TRBJ1-6 13 TRBV4-1 - TGCGCCAGCAGCCCCCCTAGGTGTTCACCCCTCCACTTT CASSPPRCSPLHF
- TRBJ2-3 16 TRBV4-2 many TGTGCCAGCAGCCAAGACCTGACAGACCGCACAGATACGCAGTATTTT CASSQDLTDRTDTQYF
TRBD1 TRBJ2-1 16 TRBV7-2 many TGTGCCAGCAGCTTAGCTGGGACAGGTCCGTACAATGAGCAGTTCTTC CASSLAGTGPYNEQFF
TRBD1 TRBJ1-2 16 TRBV18 few TGTGCCAGCTCACCTACCATGGGGACAGAGAACTATGGCTACACCTTC CASSPTMGTENYGYTF
- TRBJ2-2 19 TRBV7-6 many TGTGCCAGCAGCTTACGGGGGACTTGGGTAGGGGCGAACACCGGGGAGCTGTTTTTT CASSLRGTWVGANTGELFF
TRBD2 TRBJ2-5 16 TRBV20-1 - TGCAGTGCTAGAAGTGGGGGGACTAGCGGGCAAGAGACCCAGTACTTC CSARSGGTSGQETQYF
- TRBJ2-1 17 TRBV28 many TGTGCCAGCAGCCCCCCCGCATTTTCTTCTCGCCTCAATGAGCAGTTCTTC CASSPPAFSSRLNEQFF
TRBD2 TRBJ2-3 15 TRBV18 - TGTGCCAGCTCACCAGCGGGAGGATATGGAGATACGCAGTATTTT CASSPAGGYGDTQYF
TRBD1 TRBJ2-3 15 TRBV7-9 - TGTGCCAGCAGGGAACAGGGGACCGTCGTCGATACGCAGTATTTT CASREQGTVVDTQYF
- TRBJ1-3 12 TRBV20-1 - TGCAGTGCTCCCGACAGCGGAAACACCATATATTTT CSAPDSGNTIYF
- TRBJ1-1 12 TRBV7-9 few TGTGCCAGCAGCTTACGTGGGGCTGACGCTTTCTTT CASSLRGADAFF
- TRBJ1-3 17 TRBV4-1 - TGCGCCAGCAGCCAAGTAGGGGGGTCAAGCTCTGGAAACACCATATATTTT CASSQVGGSSSGNTIYF
TRBD1 TRBJ2-7 16 TRBV7-8 - TGTGCCAGCAGCTTAGTGGGGACAGTGGGCTCCTACGAGCAGTACTTC CASSLVGTVGSYEQYF
- TRBJ2-3 13 TRBV7-2 many TGTGCCAGCAGCCGGCCCGGGGCGGATACGCAGTATTTT CASSRPGADTQYF
- TRBJ2-6 17 TRBV7-2 many TGTGCCAGCAGCTCCGGACAGATAGATTCTGGGGCCAACGTCCTGACTTTC CASSSGQIDSGANVLTF
TRBD1 TRBJ1-5 15 TRBV20-1 few TGCAGTGCTGGAGACAGGGGTACCCCGCATCAGCCCCAGCATTTT CSAGDRGTPHQPQHF
- TRBJ1-1 14 TRBV28 - TGTGCCAGCAGCCCGACGGAAGTGAACACTGAAGCTTTCTTT CASSPTEVNTEAFF
- TRBJ1-1 17 TRBV3-1 few TGTGCCAGCAGCCAAGAAGTTATGGGGGCGGTCAACACTGAAGCTTTCTTT CASSQEVMGAVNTEAFF
TRBD2 TRBJ2-7 13 TRBV29-1 - TGCAGCGTCCGCGCCGGGACTACCAACGAGCAGTACTTC CSVRAGTTNEQYF
- TRBJ1-2 13 TRBV28 - TGTGCCAGCAGGAGGGAAGCCCCCTATGGCTACACCTTC CASRREAPYGYTF
- TRBJ1-2 12 TRBV10-3 few TGTGCCATCCATGGCGAGGGTTCGGGCTACACCTTC CAIHGEGSGYTF
- TRBJ1-1 15 TRBV6-1 few TGTGCCAGCAGTGAAGAGTTAGGGACGAACACTGAAGCTTTCTTT CASSEELGTNTEAFF
- TRBJ2-7 15 TRBV6-6 few TGTGCCAGCACTTATTCCGCCTCAGGGGCCTACGAGCAGTACTTC CASTYSASGAYEQYF
TRBD1 TRBJ1-4 13 TRBV28 - TGTGCCAGTTCGACAGGGGATAGAGAAAAACTGTTTTTT CASSTGDREKLFF
- TRBJ2-1 16 TRBV7-3 many TGTGCCAGCAGCTTAATGGGCAGGGGCACCTACAATGAGCAGTTCTTC CASSLMGRGTYNEQFF
TRBD2 TRBJ2-1 17 TRBV7-2 many TGTGCCAGCAGCCCCCGGACTGGATGGGTGGGGAGGGATGAGCAGTTCTTC CASSPRTGWVGRDEQFF
- TRBJ1-5 16 TRBV7-4 many TGTGCCAGCAGCTTAAAGGGTGCAGGGAACAATCAGCCCCAGCATTTT CASSLKGAGNNQPQHF
TRBD2 TRBJ2-7 14 TRBV7-2 many TGTGCCAGCAGCCGGGAGGGGACCACCTACGAGCAGTACTTC CASSREGTTYEQYF
- TRBJ2-3 16 TRBV5-1 few TGCGCCAGCAGCCCAGGACAGCCCGCAGGCACAGATACGCAGTATTTT CASSPGQPAGTDTQYF
- TRBJ1-1 13 TRBV24-1 many TGTGCCACCAGTTCTCACCAGGACACTGAAGCTTTCTTT CATSSHQDTEAFF
TRBD2 TRBJ2-1 15 TRBV7-9 - TGTGCCAGCCAGGTTTGGCGCGGGGGGGCAAATGAGCAGTTCTTC CASQVWRGGANEQFF
- TRBJ1-5 12 TRBV7-9 many TGTGCCAGCACCACTGGGAATCAGCCCCAGCATTTT CASTTGNQPQHF
- TRBJ2-2 12 TRBV19 many TGTGCCAGTAGTATGGCAGCCGGGGAGCTGTTTTTT CASSMAAGELFF
- TRBJ2-7 15 TRBV4-3 - TGCGCCAGCAGCCAAGACTGGGACGACTCCTACGAGCAGTACTTC CASSQDWDDSYEQYF
- TRBJ1-3 18 TRBV6-5 - TGTGCCAGCAGTTACTCGTATGGCGGTTCTTTCTCTGGAAACACCATATATTTT CASSYSYGGSFSGNTIYF
TRBD2 TRBJ2-3 17 TRBV20-1 - TGCAGTGCTAGCGAAAACAAAGCGGGGGGCCGCACAGATACGCAGTATTTT CSASENKAGGRTDTQYF
TRBD2 TRBJ2-3 16 TRBV28 many TGTGCCAGCAGTCCCAAACCCGGGAGGGGTCCAGATACGCAGTATTTT CASSPKPGRGPDTQYF
- TRBJ1-3 16 TRBV5-1 - TGCGCCAGCAGCGTCGCTCAGGGTATGGCTGGAAACACCATATATTTT CASSVAQGMAGNTIYF
- TRBJ1-1 12 TRBV28 - TGTGCCAGCAATACAGGGAACACTGAAGCTTTCTTT CASNTGNTEAFF
TRBD1 TRBJ1-3 17 TRBV7-2 many TGTGCCAGCAGCCCCCTGACAGGGGCCAACTCTGGAAACACCATATATTTT CASSPLTGANSGNTIYF
TRBD1 TRBJ2-5 14 TRBV20-1 - TGCAGTGCTGGAAGACAGGGGGCAGGAGAGACCCAGTACTTC CSAGRQGAGETQYF
TRBD1 TRBJ1-6 17 TRBV20-1 - TGCAGTGCTAGAGTACAGGGGTTTCAGGCCTATAATTCACCCCTCCACTTT CSARVQGFQAYNSPLHF
- TRBJ2-2 13 TRBV2 many TGTGCCAGCAGAAGGCAGAACACCGGGGAGCTGTTTTTT CASRRQNTGELFF
- TRBJ1-4 16 TRBV7-6 many TGTGCCAGCAGCCCCGCCCCTACAGGGTCTAATGAAAAACTGTTTTTT CASSPAPTGSNEKLFF